The subject of this entry is one TCR beta chain. Its antigen is unknown. The data originate from a study of long-term antiretroviral therapy in people with HIV. Overall study findings and caveats: Clones that expanded before ART (that is, prior to treatment) dominated the repertoire at all time points.

V was clipped by 5 bases and J by 3 bases; unmatched bases: 7. The CDR3 has 15 amino acids. Germline V gene data show CDR1 as MNHEY and CDR2 as SMNVEV (reference sequence). A v3.0 immunoSEQ assay was performed at survey level. The data were produced by immunoSEQ multiplex PCR, yet TCRdb's version contains in-frame clones alone and is incomplete. Of approximately 29,000 clones listed, around 80% are singletons. V and J are TRBV27 and TRBJ1-3, with 7 bases that match TRBD1. The sequence derives from a man aged 18 to 30 with HIV. The sequencing used unsorted PBMCs, collected 1.5 years before starting antiretroviral therapy. DNA of the CDR3: TGTGCCAGCAGTCCCGCCGACAGGGTTGGAAACACCATATATTTT. Its translation: CASSPADRVGNTIYF.